One T cell receptor (beta chain) is described in this entry. Clones were read by immunoSEQ multiplex PCR, and TCRdb kept only the in-frame ones, dropping some. Among about 61,000 clones listed, approximately 86% were seen once. This record comes from a study of lymphopenia after photon versus proton radiotherapy. Germline V gene sequence: CDR1 SGDLS, CDR2 YYNGEE. The V end lost 1 base, the J end lost 5 bases, and 9 bases lay between the germline ends. This CDR3 region has 13 residues. This specimen was peripheral blood, taken from a patient treated with photon-based radiotherapy. The sequence was collected from a man aged 35-49 years with gastric cancer. The chain uses TRBV9 and TRBJ2-5, with D perhaps TRBD1 (5 bases). CDR3 residues: CASSVQGPETQYF. Here the CDR3 DNA reads TGTGCCAGCAGCGTACAGGGTCCGGAGACCCAGTACTTC.